What follows are 14 T cell receptor beta chains derived from one specimen sequenced in a study of blood T cell repertoires in COVID-19. Profiled with immunoSEQ multiplex PCR; TCRdb holds only in-frame clones, not every one. This sample has over 70,000 clones; around 83% occur once, and the top ten carry 11%. Input material: peripheral blood. These receptors were collected from a man aged 55 to 70 with COVID-19, enrolled during active disease.

The rearrangement links TRBV4-1 to TRBJ2-2; tentative D call: TRBD2 (6 bases). CDR3 length: 15 amino acids. Trimming pared 7 bases from V and 0 bases from J, leaving 12 bases between. The germline V gene has CDR1 MGHRA and CDR2 YSYEKL. The CDR3 here is CASTQEGANTGELFF. The CDR3 nucleotides are TGCGCCAGCACCCAGGAGGGTGCGAACACCGGGGAGCTGTTTTTT.

The chain has TRBV5-1 and TRBJ2-6, with D possibly TRBD1 on 5 matching bases. Trimming shortened V by 6 bases and J by 2 bases, and 12 bases separated the two germline ends. The CDR3 is 15 residues long. From germline, CDR1 is SGHRS and CDR2 YFSETQ. The CDR3, as DNA: TGCGCCAGCAACCTAGGGGTTCCTGGGGCCAACGTCCTGACTTTC. Its translation is CASNLGVPGANVLTF. Full variable domain (missing parts from reference TRBV5-1 and TRBJ2-6): KAGVTQTPRYLIKTRGQQVTLSCSPISGHRSVSWYQQTPGQGLQFLFEYFSETQRNKGNFPGRFSGRQFSNSRSEMNVSTLELGDSALYLCASNLGVPGANVLTFGAGSRLTVL.

The gene calls are TRBV28 and TRBJ1-2; tentatively, D is TRBD1 (5 bases). The CDR3 has 12 residues. CDR1 is MDHEN and CDR2 is SYDVKM in the germline V gene. V dropped 4 bases and J dropped 5 bases, with 8 bases sitting between them. DNA for the CDR3: TGTGCCAGCAGTTCTGGGGGGTATGGCTACACCTTC. This translates into CASSSGGYGYTF.

This clone has just a few counts. This chain joins TRBV20-1 and TRBJ2-7; TRBD1 is a possible D gene (5 bases). Germline assignment: CDR1 DFQATT and CDR2 SNEGSKA (reference sequence). V was cut by 2 bases and J by 4 bases, with 6 bases left in between. This CDR3 contains 11 residues. This chain's CDR3 is CSARKGYEQYF. CDR3 nucleotides: TGCAGTGCTAGAAAGGGGTACGAGCAGTACTTC.

The rearrangement joins TRBV5-1 to TRBJ1-6; 7 bases are shared with TRBD1. The CDR3 is 14 amino acids. CDR1 is SGHRS and CDR2 is YFSETQ in the germline V gene. Trimming removed 3 bases from V and 6 bases from J; junction bases left unmatched: 3. The CDR3 loop is CASSSGTVNSPLHF. In nucleotides, the CDR3 is TGCGCCAGCAGCTCCGGGACAGTTAATTCACCCCTCCACTTT.

The V call is TRBV6-2 or TRBV6-3, the J call TRBJ1-2, with 8 bases lining up with TRBD1. The CDR3 has 14 residues. V lost 6 bases to trimming and J lost 6 bases; unmatched junction nucleotides: 9. CDR1 and CDR2 (germline): MNHEY, SVGEGT. DNA for the CDR3: TGTGCCAGCAGCTCCACTCGGACAGGGAATGGCTACACCTTC. Its protein is CASSSTRTGNGYTF.

The rearrangement links TRBV10-3 to TRBJ2-2; perhaps TRBD2 as D (6 bases). This CDR3 is 15 amino acids long. Germline V lookup: CDR1 ENHRY, CDR2 SYGVKD. Trimming removed 11 bases from V and 0 bases from J, with 16 bases in between. CDR3 residues: CASGERAPNTGELFF. CDR3 nucleotides: TGTGCCTCCGGGGAGCGGGCCCCGAACACCGGGGAGCTGTTTTTT.

This sequence joins TRBV5-1 and TRBJ1-2; D possibly corresponds to TRBD1 (5 bases). Looked up from germline, CDR1 is SGHRS and CDR2 is YFSETQ. Trimming shortened V by 0 bases and J by 7 bases, and 13 bases separated the two germline ends. This CDR3 is built from 14 residues. Here the CDR3 DNA reads TGCGCCAGCAGCTTGGATGGTGGCGGGGGTGGCTACACCTTC. Translation: CASSLDGGGGGYTF.

V is TRBV9 and J is TRBJ1-5, with 7 bases lining up with TRBD1. Germline V gene data show CDR1 as SGDLS and CDR2 as YYNGEE. Trimming at V came to 0 bases and at J to 7 bases, leaving 10 bases not matched to a gene. The CDR3 runs 16 residues. The CDR3 DNA follows: TGTGCCAGCAGCGTAGGCGCAGGGGGGATAGGGCAGCCCCAGCATTTT. Encoded protein: CASSVGAGGIGQPQHF.

The J gene is TRBJ2-1, the V gene TRBV5-5; 7 nucleotides align to TRBD2. The CDR3 contains 16 residues. J lost 1 base, V lost 3 bases, and 7 bases had no gene match. Looked up from germline, CDR1 is SGHKS and CDR2 is YYEKEE (reference sequence). CDR3 amino acids: CASSYPAGRSYNEQFF. The CDR3 DNA is TGTGCCAGCAGCTACCCAGCGGGAAGGTCCTACAATGAGCAGTTCTTC.

The chain is built from TRBV5-1 and TRBJ2-2; 8 nucleotides match TRBD1. V was pared by 3 bases and J by 7 bases, with 2 bases of the junction left unmatched. The V gene's germline CDR1 is SGHRS and CDR2 YFSETQ. The CDR3 is 13 amino acids. The CDR3 nucleotides are TGCGCCAGCAGCTCGGACAGGGTCGGGGAGCTGTTTTTT. Translated, it gives CASSSDRVGELFF.

The chain carries TRBV4-1 and TRBJ2-2, with a tentative D call TRBD2 (5 bases). The V end was cut by 5 bases, the J end by 6 bases, with 10 bases between. Germline V gives CDR1 MGHRA, CDR2 YSYEKL. The CDR3 has 13 residues. CDR3 in amino acids: CASSSQRSGELFF. The DNA of the CDR3 is TGCGCCAGCAGCTCACAGCGGTCCGGGGAGCTGTTTTTT.

This sequence joins TRBV7-3 and TRBJ1-1; possibly TRBD1 for D (6 bases). The CDR3 runs 15 residues. V was pared by 5 bases and J by 4 bases, with 17 bases between. The germline V gene encodes CDR1 SGHTA and CDR2 FQGTGA. CDR3 sequence reads: CASSETQGFGTEAFF. DNA for the CDR3: TGTGCCAGCAGCGAGACACAGGGCTTTGGCACTGAAGCTTTCTTT.

This chain connects TRBV4-1 to TRBJ1-1, with D possibly TRBD1 on 5 matching bases. The V gene's germline CDR1 is MGHRA and CDR2 YSYEKL. Trimming left V 0 bases short and J 1 base short, with 12 bases between. This CDR3 comprises 16 residues. The CDR3, as DNA: TGCGCCAGCAGCCAAGACCGGGGACTTAGGAACACTGAAGCTTTCTTT. Translating gives CASSQDRGLRNTEAFF.